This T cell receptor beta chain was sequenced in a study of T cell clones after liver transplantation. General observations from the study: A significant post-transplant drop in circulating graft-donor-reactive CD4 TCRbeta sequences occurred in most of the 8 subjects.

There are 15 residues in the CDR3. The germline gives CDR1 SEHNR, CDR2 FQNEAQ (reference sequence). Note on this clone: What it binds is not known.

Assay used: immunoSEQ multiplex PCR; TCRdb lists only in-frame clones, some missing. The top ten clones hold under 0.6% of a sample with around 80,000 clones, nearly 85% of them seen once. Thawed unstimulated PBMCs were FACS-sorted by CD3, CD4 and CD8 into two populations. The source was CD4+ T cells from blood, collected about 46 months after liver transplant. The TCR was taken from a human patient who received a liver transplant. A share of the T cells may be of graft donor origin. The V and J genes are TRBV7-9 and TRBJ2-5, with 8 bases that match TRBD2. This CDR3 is CSSTPYSGAGETQYF. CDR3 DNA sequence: TGTTCTTCTACCCCCTATAGCGGGGCAGGGGAGACCCAGTACTTC.